The 18 T cell receptor beta chains presented below share a single source sample, sequenced in a study of cytomegalovirus exposure and HLA in healthy donors. Repertoires were generated with immunoSEQ multiplex PCR, while TCRdb's copy carries only in-frame clones and drops some. The sample records tens of thousands of clones, 90% to 96% being singletons. Sequencing was done on a sample of PBMCs. The source of these receptors is a woman in her late teens or twenties in good health and CMV-seronegative.

The genes are TRBV9 and TRBJ1-2; D uncertain. The germline gives CDR1 SGDLS, CDR2 YYNGEE. V gave up 2 bases and J gave up 7 bases, with 15 bases separating them. This CDR3 comprises 14 residues. The CDR3, as DNA: TGTGCCAGCAGCGTGGGTCGGACTAGTCCTGGCTACACCTTC. This gives the protein CASSVGRTSPGYTF.

The V gene is TRBV27, the J gene TRBJ2-5; TRBD1 might be the D (5 bases). Germline CDR1 is MNHEY and CDR2 is SMNVEV (reference sequence). The CDR3 runs 16 residues. V dropped 2 bases and J dropped 2 bases, with 15 bases sitting between them. Here the CDR3 reads CASSLRGTPGQETQYF. CDR3 coding DNA: TGTGCCAGCAGTTTAAGGGGAACGCCCGGGCAAGAGACCCAGTACTTC.

The rearrangement links TRBV13 to TRBJ2-5, with a possible D match to TRBD1 (5 bases). The length of the CDR3 is 13 residues. CDR1 is PRHDT and CDR2 is FYEKMQ in the germline V gene (reference sequence). Trimming stripped 4 bases from V and 1 base from J, with 7 bases between. CDR3 region: CASSSRVQETQYF. Written as DNA, the CDR3 is TGTGCCAGCAGCTCCAGGGTCCAAGAGACCCAGTACTTC.

This clone was counted a single time. The chain joins TRBV18 to TRBJ2-5, with D perhaps matching TRBD2 (5 bases). Germline assignment: CDR1 KGHSH and CDR2 LQKENI. V lost 0 bases and J lost 2, with 7 bases in between. This CDR3 contains 14 residues. The CDR3: CASSPPSGQETQYF. The DNA of the CDR3 is TGTGCCAGCTCACCACCTTCGGGGCAAGAGACCCAGTACTTC. Combining the CDR3 with reference TRBV18 and TRBJ2-5 gives the whole variable domain NAGVMQNPRHLVRRRGQEARLRCSPMKGHSHVYWYRQLPEEGLKFMVYLQKENIIDESGMPKERFSAEFPKEGPSILRIQQVVRGDSAAYFCASSPPSGQETQYFGPGTRLLVL.

The chain recombines TRBV4-3 with TRBJ2-1; TRBD1 matches 7 bases. Per the germline V gene, CDR1 is LGHNA and CDR2 is YSLEER. With V trimmed by 1 base and J by 8 bases, 2 bases remained unmatched. This CDR3 has 13 amino acids. CDR3 DNA: TGCGCCAGCAGCCAAGGAGGGGGCTATGAGCAGTTCTTC. Its translation: CASSQGGGYEQFF.

In nucleotides, the CDR3 is TGTGCCTGGGCATCAGGGGTCTCCTACGAGCAGTACTTC. Protein: CAWASGVSYEQYF. The rearrangement links TRBV30 to TRBJ2-7; tentatively, D is TRBD1 (6 bases). The V end was cut by 5 bases, the J end by 0 bases, with 11 bases between. CDR1 is GTSNPN, CDR2 SVGIG, per germline (reference sequence). This CDR3 comprises 13 residues.

J is TRBJ2-1 and V is TRBV16; D is possibly TRBD1 (5 bases). This CDR3 is built from 13 residues. Germline V gives CDR1 KGHSY, CDR2 FQNENV. The ends were cut back, 3 bases at V and 5 bases at J, with 8 bases in the middle. The CDR3 region is CASSQGRDNEQFF. CDR3 in DNA: TGTGCCAGCAGCCAGGGCAGGGACAATGAGCAGTTCTTC.

The chain employs TRBV6-1 and TRBJ2-3, with D tentatively TRBD1 (6 bases). The V gene lost 6 bases and the J gene lost 1 base, with 11 bases spanning the gap. Per germline, CDR1 MNHNS and CDR2 SASEGT. This CDR3 contains 14 residues. The CDR3 nucleotides are TGTGCCAGCAGCTCACAGGGTGGCACAGATACGCAGTATTTT. This encodes CASSSQGGTDTQYF.

The V gene is TRBV14, the J gene TRBJ2-7; 9 nucleotides agree with TRBD1. Germline V lookup: CDR1 SGHDN, CDR2 FVKESK. V trimming: 4 bases; J trimming: 2 bases; junction bases outside the gene matches: 12. The CDR3 length is 17 residues. The CDR3 DNA sequence: TGTGCCAGCAGCCGGGGCGTTGGGACAGGGCCCCCCTACGAGCAGTACTTC. Amino acid sequence: CASSRGVGTGPPYEQYF.

This chain uses TRBV28 with TRBJ1-4; TRBD1 agrees at 7 bases. V lost 6 bases and J lost 7; bases outside the gene matches: 5. Germline V lookup: CDR1 MDHEN, CDR2 SYDVKM. The CDR3 contains 13 residues. CDR3 in amino acids: CASRGQLSEKLFF. The CDR3 DNA is TGTGCCAGCAGGGGACAGTTGAGTGAAAAACTGTTTTTT.

The chain employs TRBV5-1 and TRBJ2-5; 7 bases are a match to TRBD2. V gave up 2 bases and J gave up 5 bases; unmatched junction bases: 3. The CDR3 is 13 amino acids. CDR1 and CDR2 from the germline V gene are SGHRS and YFSETQ. The CDR3 loop is CASSFAGEETQYF. CDR3 sequence (DNA): TGCGCCAGCAGCTTCGCGGGGGAGGAGACCCAGTACTTC.

The J gene is TRBJ2-7, the V gene TRBV6-5, with 9 nucleotides matching TRBD2. CDR3 size: 15 residues. V lost 2 bases to trimming and J lost 4 bases; unmatched junction nucleotides: 6. Germline CDR1 MNHEY, CDR2 SVGAGI. This chain's CDR3 is CASSYATSGGYEQYF. CDR3 nucleotides: TGTGCCAGCAGTTACGCGACTAGCGGAGGATACGAGCAGTACTTC.

The V gene is TRBV18, the J gene TRBJ1-1; tentative D call: TRBD1 (5 bases). V dropped 3 bases and J dropped 1 base, with 6 bases sitting between them. The CDR3 is 13 amino acids. Germline V gene sequence: CDR1 KGHSH, CDR2 LQKENI. CDR3: CASSPGPNTEAFF. The CDR3 DNA follows: TGTGCCAGCTCACCGGGGCCGAACACTGAAGCTTTCTTT.

The count of this clone is one. The rearrangement uses TRBV7-3 and TRBJ2-7; perhaps TRBD2 as D (6 bases). Germline CDR1 is SGHTA and CDR2 is FQGTGA. V was trimmed by 5 bases and J by 5 bases, leaving 22 bases between them. CDR3 size: 16 residues. DNA of the CDR3: TGTGCCAGCAGCCTAAACGGGGGTAGCGGCCCCCACGAGCAGTACTTC. Translated: CASSLNGGSGPHEQYF.

The rearrangement joins TRBV6-6 to TRBJ2-5; possibly TRBD1 for D (5 bases). The CDR3 runs to 13 residues. Germline CDR1 and CDR2: MNHNY and SVGAGI (reference sequence). Trimming left V 10 bases short and J 7 bases short, with 19 bases between. The CDR3 region has the DNA TGTGCCACTGGGTCTGGGGCGCAGGGGACCCAGTACTTC. Encoded protein: CATGSGAQGTQYF.

The chain has TRBV6-1 and TRBJ1-1; D is possibly TRBD1 (5 bases). Germline-derived CDR1 and CDR2 are MNHNS and SASEGT. Trimming left V 3 bases short and J 4 bases short, with 12 bases between. The CDR3 sequence is 14 residues long. CDR3 nucleotide sequence: TGTGCCAGCAGTGAGGGGCCGGAGGGCACTGAAGCTTTCTTT. Its protein is CASSEGPEGTEAFF.

V is TRBV6-1 and J is TRBJ2-2, with 8 nucleotides matching TRBD2. Germline trimming cut 7 bases from V and 7 bases from J; bases unmatched to any gene: 8. Germline V gene sequence: CDR1 MNHNS, CDR2 SASEGT. This CDR3 contains 14 residues. The chain's CDR3 is CASILRREVGELFF. CDR3 nucleotide sequence: TGTGCCAGCATCTTGCGGCGGGAGGTCGGGGAGCTGTTTTTT.

The J gene is TRBJ2-7, the V gene TRBV5-1, with D perhaps TRBD2 (5 bases). The V gene lost 0 bases and the J gene lost 1 base, with 14 bases spanning the gap. Germline V CDR1 and CDR2: SGHRS, YFSETQ. The CDR3 loop spans 16 amino acids. CDR3 protein: CASSLGVTSGSYEQYF. CDR3 in DNA: TGCGCCAGCAGCTTGGGGGTCACATCGGGGTCCTACGAGCAGTACTTC.